The 21 T cell receptor beta chains reported below all come from one sample, sequenced in a study of cytomegalovirus exposure and HLA in healthy donors. The primer mix had 60 Vbeta and 13 Jbeta primers. Assay used: immunoSEQ multiplex PCR; TCRdb lists only in-frame clones, some missing. There are over 150,000 clones in the sample; approximately 69% occur only once, and around 2.3% lies in the top ten. The sequencing sample was made of PBMCs. The origin of the receptors is a man under 40 in good health and CMV-seronegative.

This clone came up a few times. The chain's CDR3 is CASSLSRGGLGTGELFF. The CDR3 DNA reads TGTGCCAGCAGTTTATCGAGGGGGGGCCTAGGCACCGGGGAGCTGTTTTTT. V gene TRBV27 combines with J gene TRBJ2-2; TRBD2 might be the D (7 bases). V lost 0 bases to trimming and J lost 4 bases, with 15 bases between them. Germline V gives CDR1 MNHEY, CDR2 SMNVEV (reference sequence). The CDR3 is 17 residues long.

The rearrangement joins TRBV6-1 to TRBJ2-5; D is undetermined. V was trimmed by 4 bases and J by 0 bases, leaving 9 bases between them. The CDR3 is 14 residues long. CDR1 and CDR2 from the germline V gene are MNHNS and SASEGT. The CDR3 here is CASSASTYQETQYF. CDR3 bases: TGTGCCAGCAGTGCCTCCACATACCAAGAGACCCAGTACTTC.

This clone was detected a few times. The V gene is TRBV2, the J gene TRBJ1-3; the D gene is possibly TRBD1 (5 bases). V lost 6 bases, J lost 8 bases, and 32 bases lay in between. The CDR3 has 19 residues. CDR1 SNHLY and CDR2 FYNNEI come from the germline V gene. CDR3: CASSVDSTLGTAEGDTIYF. Written as DNA, the CDR3 is TGTGCCAGCAGCGTCGATTCAACTCTAGGGACTGCTGAAGGAGACACCATATATTTT. The full variable domain, rest sourced from reference TRBV2 and TRBJ1-3, is EPEVTQTPSHQVTQMGQEVILRCVPISNHLYFYWYRQILGQKVEFLVSFYNNEISEKSEIFDDQFSVERPDGSNFTLKIRSTKLEDSAMYFCASSVDSTLGTAEGDTIYFGEGSWLTVV.

J is TRBJ2-7 and V is TRBV6-6; tentative D call: TRBD1 (5 bases). Trimming pared 2 bases from V and 4 bases from J, leaving 9 bases between. The CDR3 has 13 residues. Germline V gene sequence: CDR1 MNHNY, CDR2 SVGAGI (reference sequence). This CDR3 is CASSYDSQYEQYF. The CDR3, as DNA: TGTGCCAGCAGTTACGACAGTCAATACGAGCAGTACTTC.

V gene TRBV11-2 combines with J gene TRBJ1-1; no clear D. The germline V gene has CDR1 SGHAT and CDR2 FQNNGV. The CDR3 runs to 15 residues. V was trimmed by 0 bases and J by 3 bases, leaving 11 bases between them. DNA for the CDR3: TGTGCCAGCAGCTTAGAAGCAGTCGGGGACACTGAAGCTTTCTTT. Protein: CASSLEAVGDTEAFF.

The rearrangement links TRBV5-1 to TRBJ2-7; 9 bases fit TRBD2. V gave up 4 bases and J gave up 6 bases; unmatched junction bases: 11. The V gene's germline CDR1 is SGHRS and CDR2 YFSETQ. This CDR3 has 15 amino acids. In DNA form, the CDR3 reads TGCGCCAGCAGCCCTACGGGCGGGGGGGCCGTCGAGCAGTACTTC. It yields the protein CASSPTGGGAVEQYF.

This clone has only a few counts. The rearrangement links TRBV2 to TRBJ2-3; unclear D gene. Germline CDR1 SNHLY, CDR2 FYNNEI. Trimming cost V 4 bases and J 0 bases, with 17 bases left between them. There are 17 residues in the CDR3. The CDR3 sequence: CASSGPLETSSTDTQYF. The CDR3 bases are TGTGCCAGCAGTGGACCTCTAGAAACCTCAAGCACAGATACGCAGTATTTT. The whole variable domain, remainder taken from reference TRBV2 and TRBJ2-3, is EPEVTQTPSHQVTQMGQEVILRCVPISNHLYFYWYRQILGQKVEFLVSFYNNEISEKSEIFDDQFSVERPDGSNFTLKIRSTKLEDSAMYFCASSGPLETSSTDTQYFGPGTRLTVL.

This clone was found once. Within the sample, other DNA sequences also encode this same CDR3. The CDR3 region has the DNA TGTGCCAGCAGCGTAGCCCCTAGCGGGGGCACAGATACGCAGTATTTT. Residues: CASSVAPSGGTDTQYF. V is TRBV9 and J is TRBJ2-3; 9 positions match TRBD2. CDR3 length: 16 amino acids. After removal of 0 bases from V and 1 base from J, the junction contained 3 bases not matched to a gene. Per the germline V gene, CDR1 is SGDLS and CDR2 is YYNGEE.

The gene calls are TRBV6-1 and TRBJ2-3; 10 nucleotides match TRBD1. Germline values: CDR1 MNHNS, CDR2 SASEGT. Trimming cost V 6 bases and J 4 bases; bases outside gene matches: 7. The CDR3 runs 15 residues. CDR3 region: CASRTGTGVPDTQYF. The CDR3 DNA reads as TGTGCCAGCAGAACCGGGACAGGGGTTCCAGATACGCAGTATTTT.

The J gene is TRBJ1-1, the V gene TRBV28; 7 bases line up with TRBD1. The CDR3 is made up of 14 amino acids. In germline, CDR1 is MDHEN, CDR2 SYDVKM. V was pared by 3 bases and J by 1 base, with 2 bases of the junction left unmatched. The CDR3 here is CASSFPGGNTEAFF. The CDR3 nucleotides are TGTGCCAGCAGTTTCCCAGGGGGGAACACTGAAGCTTTCTTT.

The rearrangement links TRBV5-1 to TRBJ2-3; D remains ambiguous. V was cut by 2 bases and J by 0 bases, with 10 bases left in between. The CDR3 spans 15 residues. The V gene's germline CDR1 is SGHRS and CDR2 YFSETQ. In DNA form, the CDR3 reads TGCGCCAGCAGCTTATCAGCGTCGAGCACAGATACGCAGTATTTT. Its protein product is CASSLSASSTDTQYF. The full variable domain, with the rest looked up from reference TRBV5-1 and TRBJ2-3, is KAGVTQTPRYLIKTRGQQVTLSCSPISGHRSVSWYQQTPGQGLQFLFEYFSETQRNKGNFPGRFSGRQFSNSRSEMNVSTLELGDSALYLCASSLSASSTDTQYFGPGTRLTVL.

This clone was observed once. One junction end disagrees with the germline gene, perhaps due to a read error. Other nucleotide sequences from this sample produce the same CDR3. The chain couples TRBV30 to TRBJ1-6; no firm D call. The CDR3 is 15 residues long. Germline V lookup: CDR1 GTSNPN, CDR2 SVGIG (reference sequence). CDR3 sequence reads: CAGRVSSSYNSPLHF. CDR3 nucleotide sequence: TGTGCCGGGAGGGTCTCCAGCTCCTATAATTCACCCCTCCACTTT. The whole variable domain, remainder taken from reference TRBV30 and TRBJ1-6, is SQTIHQWPATLVQPVGSPLSLECTVEGTSNPNLYWYRQAAGRGLQLLFYSVGIGQISSEVPQNLSASRPQDRQFILSSKKLLLSDSGFYLCAGRVSSSYNSPLHFGNGTRLTVT.

A single count supports this clone. The chain links TRBV5-6 to TRBJ2-3; a weak D match, TRBD2 (6 bases). V lost 1 base to trimming and J lost 4 bases, with 10 bases between them. Germline V lookup: CDR1 SGHDT, CDR2 YYEEEE. The CDR3 totals 14 residues. The DNA of the CDR3 is TGTGCCAGCAGCTTGACCAGGGAGGCAGATACGCAGTATTTT. This encodes CASSLTREADTQYF.

The chain joins TRBV29-1 to TRBJ1-1; TRBD1 matches at 9 bases. V was clipped by 4 bases and J by 6 bases; unmatched bases: 3. Germline CDR1 reads SQVTM; CDR2 reads ANQGSEA. This CDR3 is built from 12 residues. The CDR3 region is CSVGTGASEAFF. In DNA, the CDR3 is TGCAGCGTTGGGACAGGGGCATCTGAAGCTTTCTTT.

This chain uses TRBV7-7 with TRBJ2-2; maybe TRBD2 (6 bases). Trimming took off 6 bases at V and 4 bases at J, with 12 bases between the two ends. The germline V gene has CDR1 SSHAT and CDR2 FNYEAQ (reference sequence). This CDR3 is 14 amino acids long. The CDR3 loop is CASSAGTGTGELFF. For the CDR3, the DNA is TGTGCCAGCAGTGCCGGGACTGGCACCGGGGAGCTGTTTTTT.

Worth noting for this clone: Other DNA sequences of this sample code for an identical CDR3. The rearrangement links TRBV9 to TRBJ2-1; D might be TRBD2 (6 bases). Germline CDR1 reads SGDLS; CDR2 reads YYNGEE. The CDR3 totals 15 residues. Trimming pared 0 bases from V and 1 base from J, leaving 8 bases between. The CDR3 bases are TGTGCCAGCAGCGTAGCCGGGGGATCCTACAATGAGCAGTTCTTC. Residues: CASSVAGGSYNEQFF.

The chain has TRBV5-1 and TRBJ1-4; 8 bases match TRBD1. Trimming at V came to 3 bases and at J to 6 bases, leaving 4 bases not matched to a gene. Germline-derived CDR1 and CDR2 are SGHRS and YFSETQ. The CDR3 runs to 14 residues. CDR3 nucleotides: TGCGCCAGCAGCTCAGGGGGCGCTGATGAAAAACTGTTTTTT. Its translation: CASSSGGADEKLFF.

The J gene is TRBJ2-2, the V gene TRBV12-1; the D call of TRBD1 is as the table states it, not checked on the DNA. TRBV12-1 is assigned pseudogene status. This CDR3 spans 14 amino acids. The CDR3 spells CASSSAGNTGELFF. The CDR3 bases are TGTGCCAGCAGCTCGGCAGGTAACACCGGGGAGCTGTTTTTT.

The chain employs TRBV5-1 and TRBJ2-1, with 9 bases matching TRBD1. Unmatched junction bases numbered 13, after V lost 5 bases and J lost 4 bases. The CDR3 has 17 residues. Germline V gives CDR1 SGHRS, CDR2 YFSETQ. Written as DNA, the CDR3 is TGCGCCAGCAGAGAAGCCTACAGGGGGCTGGGGTACAATGAGCAGTTCTTC. The encoded protein is CASREAYRGLGYNEQFF.

This sequence joins TRBV5-4 and TRBJ1-1; D is uncertain. Germline V gene sequence: CDR1 SGHNT, CDR2 YYREEE (reference sequence). The CDR3 has 12 amino acids. V dropped 2 bases and J dropped 5 bases, with 7 bases sitting between them. The CDR3 is CASSFGETEAFF. CDR3 DNA: TGTGCCAGCAGCTTTGGGGAGACTGAAGCTTTCTTT.

This clone was detected only a few times. The chain combines TRBV25-1 with TRBJ2-2, with 12 bases that match TRBD1. CDR1 is MGHDK and CDR2 is SYGVNS in the germline V gene. The CDR3 sequence is 14 residues long. V gave up 9 bases and J gave up 5 bases; unmatched junction bases: 4. The chain's CDR3 is CASRDRGRTGELFF. In DNA, the CDR3 is TGTGCCAGTCGGGACAGGGGGCGAACCGGGGAGCTGTTTTTT. Using reference TRBV25-1 and TRBJ2-2 for the parts outside the CDR3, the full variable domain is EADIYQTPRYLVIGTGKKITLECSQTMGHDKMYWYQQDPGMELHLIHYSYGVNSTEKGDLSSESTVSRIRTEHFPLTLESARPSHTSQYLCASRDRGRTGELFFGEGSRLTVL.